The 25 T cell receptor beta chains presented below share a single source sample, sequenced in a study of PD-1 blockade in classical Hodgkin lymphoma. Sequencing used immunoSEQ multiplex PCR; TCRdb keeps in-frame clones, though not all of them. Among roughly 68,000 clones listed, 93% were seen once. Time point noted: newly diagnosed, previously untreated cHL patient sample. The sample taken for sequencing was peripheral blood mononuclear cells (PBMCs). These receptors all stem from a human donor with classical Hodgkin lymphoma.

The V call is TRBV6-1, the J call TRBJ2-4, with D possibly being TRBD1 (5 bases). The CDR3 is 17 residues long. The V gene's germline CDR1 is MNHNS and CDR2 SASEGT. Trimming stripped 4 bases from V and 0 bases from J, with 16 bases between. The CDR3 spells CASSALLRVGAKNIQYF. In DNA, the CDR3 is TGTGCCAGCAGTGCTCTACTCAGGGTGGGAGCCAAAAACATTCAGTACTTC.

This clone has just a few counts. The V gene is TRBV7-7, the J gene TRBJ1-6; possible D gene TRBD1, 5 bases. This CDR3 is built from 13 residues. Germline V lookup: CDR1 SSHAT, CDR2 FNYEAQ (reference sequence). The V and J ends lost 5 bases and 6 bases respectively, with 8 bases between them. The CDR3 DNA follows: TGTGCCAGCAGCCGGGACTTTAATTCACCCCTCCACTTT. As protein: CASSRDFNSPLHF.

The rearrangement links TRBV5-1 to TRBJ2-1; 9 nucleotides align to TRBD1. J lost 7 bases, V lost 4 bases, and 12 bases had no gene match. The germline gives CDR1 SGHRS, CDR2 YFSETQ. This CDR3 contains 16 residues. CDR3 DNA: TGCGCCAGCAGCCCCACCCGGGACAGGGAGGTAAATGAGCAGTTCTTC. This translates into CASSPTRDREVNEQFF.

The chain joins TRBV4-3 to TRBJ2-7; TRBD2 might be the D (7 bases). V was clipped by 5 bases and J by 3 bases, with 11 bases between them. The CDR3 has 13 residues. The germline gives CDR1 LGHNA, CDR2 YSLEER. CDR3 nucleotide sequence: TGCGCCAGCAGCAAAGGGGGGGGCTACGAGCAGTACTTC. Translated: CASSKGGGYEQYF.

The chain uses TRBV5-6 and TRBJ1-3; 8 bases align to TRBD1. CDR1 SGHDT and CDR2 YYEEEE come from the germline V gene. The J segment lost 1 base and the V segment lost 4 bases, leaving 4 bases of the junction unmatched. The CDR3 totals 15 residues. In nucleotides, the CDR3 is TGTGCCAGCAGCCCCGACAGGGGATCTGGAAACACCATATATTTT. It is translated as CASSPDRGSGNTIYF. The whole variable domain, filled in from reference TRBV5-6 and TRBJ1-3, reads DAGVTQSPTHLIKTRGQQVTLRCSPKSGHDTVSWYQQALGQGPQFIFQYYEEEERQRGNFPDRFSGHQFPNYSSELNVNALLLGDSALYLCASSPDRGSGNTIYFGEGSWLTVV.

The rearrangement joins TRBV30 to TRBJ1-2; TRBD1 might be the D (6 bases). This CDR3 contains 13 residues. Germline V gene data show CDR1 as GTSNPN and CDR2 as SVGIG (reference sequence). Trimming left V 4 bases short and J 3 bases short, with 12 bases between. In nucleotides, the CDR3 is TGTGCCTGGAACCGCAGGACAGACTATGGCTACACCTTC. This codes for CAWNRRTDYGYTF.

V usage is TRBV7-8 and J usage is TRBJ2-3; 13 bases map to TRBD2. V shed 5 bases, J shed 2 bases, and the junction held 4 bases outside the gene matches. Germline CDR1 SGHVS, CDR2 FQNEAQ. The CDR3 consists of 16 residues. The CDR3 sequence: CASSAGTSGVTDTQYF. The CDR3 DNA follows: TGTGCCAGCAGCGCCGGGACTAGCGGGGTCACAGATACGCAGTATTTT. The complete variable domain, with remaining parts taken from reference TRBV7-8 and TRBJ2-3, reads GAGVSQSPRYKVAKRGQDVALRCDPISGHVSLFWYQQALGQGPEFLTYFQNEAQLDKSGLPSDRFFAERPEGSVSTLKIQRTQQEDSAVYLCASSAGTSGVTDTQYFGPGTRLTVL.

The chain has TRBV19 and TRBJ2-1, with 9 positions matching TRBD1. J lost 8 bases, V lost 4 bases, and 6 bases had no gene match. Germline V gives CDR1 LNHDA, CDR2 SQIVND (reference sequence). This CDR3 is built from 14 residues. The CDR3 DNA reads TGTGCCAGTAGTAGACAGGGACAGGGCTATGAGCAGTTCTTC. Translating it yields CASSRQGQGYEQFF.

The V and J genes are TRBV28 and TRBJ2-3; 8 nucleotides agree with TRBD1. V lost 8 bases and J lost 8; bases outside the gene matches: 15. CDR3 length equals 15 residues. Germline assignment: CDR1 MDHEN and CDR2 SYDVKM. The CDR3 sequence: CASLDGQGAYGTQYF. The CDR3 DNA reads as TGTGCCAGCCTAGATGGGCAGGGGGCATATGGTACGCAGTATTTT. The full variable domain, rest sourced from reference TRBV28 and TRBJ2-3, is DVKVTQSSRYLVKRTGEKVFLECVQDMDHENMFWYRQDPGLGLRLIYFSYDVKMKEKGDIPEGYSVSREKKERFSLILESASTNQTSMYLCASLDGQGAYGTQYFGPGTRLTVL.

The rearrangement uses TRBV30 and TRBJ2-6; D is tentatively TRBD1 or TRBD2 (6 bases each). Germline V gene sequence: CDR1 GTSNPN, CDR2 SVGIG (reference sequence). Trimming shortened V by 3 bases and J by 3 bases, and 18 bases separated the two germline ends. The CDR3 has 17 amino acids. CDR3 sequence (DNA): TGTGCCTGGAGCAACCGCCGGGGGCGGGGTGGGGCCAACGTCCTGACTTTC. This sequence encodes CAWSNRRGRGGANVLTF.

V usage is TRBV2 and J usage is TRBJ2-3; 9 positions agree with TRBD1. Germline loops: CDR1 SNHLY, CDR2 FYNNEI. The CDR3 covers 14 residues. V lost 11 bases, J lost 4 bases, and 10 bases stayed unmatched. CDR3 in amino acids: CAGQGQGKADTQYF. Here the CDR3 DNA reads TGTGCCGGGCAAGGACAGGGGAAGGCAGATACGCAGTATTTT.

V and J are TRBV10-3 and TRBJ1-2; 7 bases map to TRBD1. Germline V gene sequence: CDR1 ENHRY, CDR2 SYGVKD. V gave up 3 bases and J gave up 8 bases; unmatched junction bases: 6. CDR3 length equals 13 residues. The CDR3: CAISDSYRGGYTF. Written as DNA, the CDR3 is TGTGCCATCAGTGATTCGTACAGGGGAGGCTACACCTTC.

V gene TRBV5-4 combines with J gene TRBJ1-2; 9 positions match TRBD1. This CDR3 spans 14 amino acids. In germline, CDR1 is SGHNT, CDR2 YYREEE (reference sequence). V lost 3 bases, J lost 0 bases, and 0 bases stayed unmatched. The CDR3 sequence is CASSWTGANYGYTF. DNA for the CDR3: TGTGCCAGCAGCTGGACAGGGGCTAACTATGGCTACACCTTC.

This chain uses TRBV10-3 with TRBJ2-1; 7 bases are shared with TRBD2. CDR3 length: 12 amino acids. V shed 9 bases and J 12 bases; nucleotides not matched to a gene: 11. Per the germline V gene, CDR1 is ENHRY and CDR2 is SYGVKD. The CDR3 nucleotides are TGTGCCATTTCGACTAGCCACCCTGTGCAGTTCTTC. Amino acids: CAISTSHPVQFF.

This chain links TRBV5-6 with TRBJ1-2, with 11 bases identical to TRBD1. From germline, CDR1 is SGHDT and CDR2 YYEEEE. Trimming took 0 bases from V and 5 from J; bases not matched to a gene: 3. This CDR3 is built from 15 residues. In nucleotides, the CDR3 is TGTGCCAGCAGCTTGGGGACAGGGGGCCGGTATGGCTACACCTTC. Its translation is CASSLGTGGRYGYTF.

V and J are TRBV28 and TRBJ2-7, with a weak D call TRBD2 (5 bases). Per germline, CDR1 MDHEN and CDR2 SYDVKM. This CDR3 has 15 residues. The V end lost 6 bases, the J end lost 3 bases, and 18 bases lay between the germline ends. CDR3 coding DNA: TGTGCCAGCAGCCTTATGGGAGTAGCCAGCTACGAGCAGTACTTC. Its protein product is CASSLMGVASYEQYF.

For this clone: This sample also contains other DNA sequences that code for the same CDR3. The DNA of the CDR3 is TGCGCCAGCAGCCCCGGGACAGGGGGCATCGAGCAGTACTTC. This gives the protein CASSPGTGGIEQYF. The rearrangement links TRBV5-1 to TRBJ2-7, with 12 bases lining up with TRBD1. V lost 4 bases, J lost 6 bases, and 5 bases stayed unmatched. The CDR3 totals 14 residues. CDR1 and CDR2 (germline): SGHRS, YFSETQ. The variable domain in full, completed from reference TRBV5-1 and TRBJ2-7, reads KAGVTQTPRYLIKTRGQQVTLSCSPISGHRSVSWYQQTPGQGLQFLFEYFSETQRNKGNFPGRFSGRQFSNSRSEMNVSTLELGDSALYLCASSPGTGGIEQYFGPGTRLTVT.

The V gene is TRBV15, the J gene TRBJ2-3; TRBD2 matches 9 bases. There are 17 residues in the CDR3. With 3 bases clipped from V and 7 bases from J, the junction kept 14 bases outside the gene matches. Germline CDR1 reads LNHNV; CDR2 reads YYDKDF (reference sequence). The CDR3 is CATSRGLAQPPTNTQYF. The CDR3 DNA reads TGTGCCACCAGCAGGGGACTAGCACAACCCCCCACGAATACGCAGTATTTT.

The V and J genes are TRBV29-1 and TRBJ2-4; 14 bases fit TRBD2. Germline V gene lookup returns CDR1 SQVTM and CDR2 ANQGSEA. CDR3 length: 16 residues. Trimming removed 4 bases from V and 6 bases from J; junction bases left unmatched: 8. The CDR3 here is CSVAGTSGSAGNIQYF. The CDR3 bases are TGCAGCGTTGCCGGGACTAGCGGGAGTGCAGGAAACATTCAGTACTTC.

This clone was seen a single time. The gene calls are TRBV5-1 and TRBJ2-7; 11 nucleotides match TRBD1. After removal of 4 bases from V and 6 bases from J, the junction contained 6 bases not matched to a gene. There are 14 residues in the CDR3. Germline CDR1 reads SGHRS; CDR2 reads YFSETQ. The CDR3 sequence: CASSNAGTGGEQYF. The DNA for the CDR3 is TGCGCCAGCAGCAACGCCGGGACAGGGGGCGAGCAGTACTTC.

The rearrangement uses TRBV28 and TRBJ1-2; D unresolved. Looked up from germline, CDR1 is MDHEN and CDR2 is SYDVKM. V lost 3 bases to trimming and J lost 8 bases, with 13 bases between them. This CDR3 is built from 13 residues. The DNA of the CDR3 is TGTGCCAGCAGTTTGGGAGGGCCCCAAGGCTACACCTTC. Translation gives CASSLGGPQGYTF.

The chain carries TRBV29-1 and TRBJ2-1; 7 nucleotides line up with TRBD1. The CDR3 spans 11 residues. The germline V gene has CDR1 SQVTM and CDR2 ANQGSEA. V shed 5 bases, J shed 10 bases, and the junction held 5 bases outside the gene matches. The CDR3 coding sequence is TGCAGCGTTCACAGGGGATACGAGCAGTTCTTC. This gives the protein CSVHRGYEQFF.

The rearrangement links TRBV10-3 to TRBJ1-6, with D perhaps matching TRBD1 (5 bases). Per the germline V gene, CDR1 is ENHRY and CDR2 is SYGVKD. The CDR3 is 13 residues long. The ends were cut back, 2 bases at V and 10 bases at J, with 9 bases in the middle. CDR3 DNA: TGTGCCATCAGTGAGGACAGAAGGTCACCCCTCCACTTT. Its translation: CAISEDRRSPLHF.

V gene TRBV5-4 combines with J gene TRBJ1-2, with 9 positions matching TRBD1. The V segment lost 4 bases and the J segment 5 bases; nucleotides outside the gene matches: 3. Looked up from germline, CDR1 is SGHNT and CDR2 is YYREEE (reference sequence). The CDR3 extends over 13 amino acids. CDR3 nucleotide sequence: TGTGCCAGCAGCCCCGACAGGGGGTATGGCTACACCTTC. Protein: CASSPDRGYGYTF. The full variable domain, with the rest looked up from reference TRBV5-4 and TRBJ1-2, is ETGVTQSPTHLIKTRGQQVTLRCSSQSGHNTVSWYQQALGQGPQFIFQYYREEENGRGNFPPRFSGLQFPNYSSELNVNALELDDSALYLCASSPDRGYGYTFGSGTRLTVV.

The genes are TRBV19 and TRBJ2-7; D is perhaps TRBD1 or TRBD2 (5 bases each). CDR3 size: 16 residues. V lost 5 bases to trimming and J lost 0 bases, with 17 bases between them. Germline CDR1 and CDR2: LNHDA and SQIVND (reference sequence). The CDR3 DNA sequence: TGTGCCAGTAGTGAGGGGATAAACGGGGACTCCTACGAGCAGTACTTC. This gives the protein CASSEGINGDSYEQYF. The full variable domain, in which reference TRBV19 and TRBJ2-7 provide the parts outside the CDR3, is DGGITQSPKYLFRKEGQNVTLSCEQNLNHDAMYWYRQDPGQGLRLIYYSQIVNDFQKGDIAEGYSVSREKKESFPLTVTSAQKNPTAFYLCASSEGINGDSYEQYFGPGTRLTVT.